This passage covers 21 T cell receptor beta chains from one sample sequenced in a study of glioma-infiltrating T cells. The iRepertoire nested amplicon-rescue multiplex PCR amplified TCR alpha and beta CDR3s from RNA. TCRdb reanalysed the multiplex PCR reads using MiXCR and keeps one entry per CDR3 protein. The sample lists around 390,000 distinct CDR3 sequences; 41% were seen once. Sequenced sample: glioma tissue, nonneoplastic brain tissue, or PBMCs (not recorded which). The receptors originated from a human donor with low-grade glioma or glioblastoma, undergoing nonglioma brain surgery, or in good health (not recorded which).

There are a few counts of this clonotype. This chain links TRBV19 with TRBJ2-3, with a possible D match to TRBD1 (6 bases). The CDR3 is 15 residues long. The V gene lost 9 bases and the J gene lost 2 bases, with 18 bases spanning the gap. Germline CDR1 and CDR2: LNHDA and SQIVND (reference sequence). The CDR3 DNA sequence: TGTGCCAGCGCGCAGGGGCAGGGTATCACAGATACGCAGTATTTT. It codes for CASAQGQGITDTQYF.

The chain joins TRBV2 to TRBJ2-1, with 7 bases identical to TRBD2. V gave up 11 bases and J gave up 7 bases; unmatched junction bases: 8. The CDR3 sequence is 12 residues long. CDR1 SNHLY and CDR2 FYNNEI come from the germline V gene. Here the CDR3 reads CAGGLGGNEQFF. CDR3 DNA: TGTGCCGGTGGACTAGGCGGGAATGAGCAGTTCTTC.

Note on this clonotype: A much larger clone differs by one base, so this may be a read error. J is TRBJ1-1 and V is TRBV28; D is undetermined. The CDR3 extends over 11 amino acids. From germline, CDR1 is MDHEN and CDR2 SYDVKM. The CDR3 reads CAGSQDTEAFF. The CDR3 DNA is TGTGCCGGCAGTCAGGACACTGAAGCTTTCTTT.

In its sample, this clonotype was seen a few times. Likely a read error: the CDR3 ends without its conserved phenylalanine or tryptophan. The chain has TRBV6-1 and TRBJ2-1, with 9 positions matching TRBD2. Germline assignment: CDR1 MNHNS and CDR2 SASEGT. V lost 10 bases to trimming and J lost 0 bases; unmatched junction nucleotides: 7. This CDR3 contains 15 residues. The chain's CDR3 is CATLTSGISYNEQFV. The CDR3 DNA follows: TGTGCCACCTTGACTAGCGGTATCTCCTACAATGAGCAGTTCGTC.

Notes on this clonotype: A much more abundant neighbour one base away suggests this may be a read error. The chain uses TRBV27 and TRBJ2-2; tentative D call: TRBD2 (8 bases). CDR1 and CDR2 from the germline V gene are MNHEY and SMNVEV (reference sequence). The CDR3 length is 13 residues. CDR3: CASSPRDSGGLFF. The CDR3 DNA is TGTGCCAGCAGTCCCAGGGACAGCGGGGGGCTGTTTTTT.

This clonotype has just a few counts. The rearrangement links TRBV12-3 or TRBV12-4 to TRBJ2-7; the D gene could be TRBD1 or TRBD2 (6 bases each). Trimming left V 9 bases short and J 6 bases short, with 15 bases between. This CDR3 spans 12 amino acids. CDR3 residues: CASRVGGLEQYF. The CDR3 nucleotides are TGTGCCAGTAGGGTAGGGGGGCTCGAGCAGTACTTC.

This clonotype appeared a few times. The V call is TRBV20-1, the J call TRBJ2-1, with TRBD2 matching over 11 bases. Germline CDR1 reads DFQATT; CDR2 reads SNEGSKA (reference sequence). This CDR3 is built from 15 residues. V lost 0 bases to trimming and J lost 5 bases; unmatched junction nucleotides: 3. The CDR3 spells CSAREASGRNNEQFF. The CDR3 DNA reads as TGCAGTGCTAGAGAGGCTAGCGGGAGGAACAATGAGCAGTTCTTC.

The V gene is TRBV28, the J gene TRBJ1-5; 11 bases fit TRBD1. V was pared by 6 bases and J by 6 bases, with 13 bases of the junction left unmatched. This CDR3 is built from 17 residues. CDR1 MDHEN and CDR2 SYDVKM come from the germline V gene. The CDR3 DNA follows: TGTGCCAGCAGCAAATGGGGGACAGGGGGTAGGGGTCAGCCCCAGCATTTT. This translates into CASSKWGTGGRGQPQHF.

A few counts support this clonotype. The chain carries TRBV9 and TRBJ2-1, with a possible D match to TRBD2 (6 bases). The CDR3 contains 16 residues. The germline gives CDR1 SGDLS, CDR2 YYNGEE. V was trimmed by 0 bases and J by 10 bases, leaving 20 bases between them. The CDR3 is CASSVGPGGREEEQFF. The CDR3 DNA reads TGTGCCAGCAGCGTAGGTCCTGGAGGGCGAGAGGAGGAGCAGTTCTTC.

This clonotype has a count of ten or more. The chain carries TRBV4-2 and TRBJ2-3; no clear D. V lost 3 bases and J lost 0, with 7 bases in between. CDR1 and CDR2 from the germline V gene are LGHNA and YNFKEQ. The CDR3 spans 14 residues. The CDR3 region has the DNA TGTGCCAGCAGCCAGCTTGCTAGCACAGATACGCAGTATTTT. It is translated as CASSQLASTDTQYF.

This clonotype has ten or more counts. This chain links TRBV27 with TRBJ1-1; D ambiguous. This CDR3 is built from 12 residues. CDR1 and CDR2 (germline): MNHEY, SMNVEV (reference sequence). The ends were cut back, 7 bases at V and 1 base at J, with 7 bases in the middle. CDR3 protein: CASIQGNTEAFF. CDR3 sequence (DNA): TGTGCCAGCATTCAAGGGAACACTGAAGCTTTCTTT.

V and J are TRBV4-3 and TRBJ2-1, with a possible D match to TRBD2 (5 bases). CDR1 and CDR2 from the germline V gene are LGHNA and YSLEER. This CDR3 region has 16 residues. Trimming stripped 1 base from V and 5 bases from J, with 15 bases between. The CDR3: CASSQVPGGPNNEQFF. CDR3 nucleotides: TGCGCCAGCAGCCAAGTTCCTGGCGGGCCCAACAATGAGCAGTTCTTC.

The rearrangement joins TRBV20-1 to TRBJ2-3; 14 nucleotides match TRBD2. J gave up 3 bases and V 3 bases, and 2 bases lay outside the gene matches. This CDR3 has 15 amino acids. From germline, CDR1 is DFQATT and CDR2 SNEGSKA (reference sequence). The CDR3 DNA is TGCAGTGCTAGGCGACTAGCGGGAGGGACAGATACGCAGTATTTT. This sequence encodes CSARRLAGGTDTQYF.

The V gene is TRBV19, the J gene TRBJ2-3, with 9 bases fitting TRBD1. Germline V CDR1 and CDR2: LNHDA, SQIVND (reference sequence). J lost 4 bases, V lost 6 bases, and 14 bases had no gene match. This CDR3 comprises 17 residues. The CDR3 DNA follows: TGTGCCAGTAGCATTACTCCGGGACAGGGTTCTTCAGATACGCAGTATTTT. Translated, it gives CASSITPGQGSSDTQYF.

The chain joins TRBV4-1 to TRBJ2-1, with D perhaps matching TRBD1 (5 bases). The CDR3 loop spans 14 amino acids. Germline loops: CDR1 MGHRA, CDR2 YSYEKL. V was shortened by 2 bases and J by 4 bases, with 9 bases between the two germline ends. CDR3 bases: TGCGCCAGCAGCCAACAGGGTCGGTACAATGAGCAGTTCTTC. This gives the protein CASSQQGRYNEQFF.

V usage is TRBV6-1 and J usage is TRBJ1-2; 7 nucleotides match TRBD1. This CDR3 spans 14 amino acids. CDR1 is MNHNS and CDR2 is SASEGT in the germline V gene. Losses at the gene ends were 0 bases for V and 9 bases for J; bases not matched to a gene: 7. CDR3 loop: CASSEAGQPRSYTF. CDR3 coding DNA: TGTGCCAGCAGTGAAGCGGGACAGCCCCGGAGCTACACCTTC.

The J gene is TRBJ2-1, the V gene TRBV5-4; TRBD1 matches at 9 bases. J was trimmed by 3 bases and V by 4 bases; bases with no gene match: 8. CDR3 length: 16 amino acids. The germline CDR1 and CDR2 sequences are SGHNT and YYREEE (reference sequence). The CDR3 protein is CASSVAGTGNYNEQFF. In DNA form, the CDR3 reads TGTGCCAGCAGCGTCGCCGGGACAGGGAACTACAATGAGCAGTTCTTC.

Notes on this clonotype: The germline gene is not matched at one end of the junction; a read error may be the cause. V is TRBV4-3 and J is TRBJ2-5, with 7 bases lining up with TRBD1. This CDR3 is built from 13 residues. The germline V gene has CDR1 LGHNA and CDR2 YSLEER. Here the CDR3 reads CASSQDPQGDQLF. The CDR3 DNA follows: TGCGCCAGCAGCCAAGATCCCCAGGGGGATCAGTTATTC.

The gene calls are TRBV7-2 and TRBJ2-5; a weak D match, TRBD2 (5 bases). Trimming shortened V by 11 bases and J by 1 base, and 8 bases separated the two germline ends. The germline V gene has CDR1 SGHTA and CDR2 FQGNSA. The CDR3 length is 11 residues. CDR3 nucleotide sequence: TGTGCCTCGGAGGCCCAAGAGACCCAGTACTTC. It translates to CASEAQETQYF.

The V call is TRBV27, the J call TRBJ2-7, with D possibly called TRBD1 or TRBD2 (6 bases each). With 6 bases removed from V and 5 bases from J, the gap between germline ends came to 14 bases. Germline lookup yields CDR1 MNHEY and CDR2 SMNVEV (reference sequence). CDR3 length: 13 amino acids. CDR3 residues: CASRRDTVDEQYF. The DNA for the CDR3 is TGTGCCAGCAGGCGGGACACCGTCGACGAGCAGTACTTC.

This clonotype was seen once. This may come from a read error, since a much larger clone is one base off. The gene calls are TRBV11-1 and TRBJ1-5; D not resolved. V lost 5 bases and J lost 4, with 12 bases in between. The CDR3 spans 14 residues. The germline V gene encodes CDR1 SGHAT and CDR2 FQDESV (reference sequence). The CDR3 region is CASSLEAVNQPQHF. Here the CDR3 DNA reads TGTGCCAGCAGCCTCGAGGCCGTAAATCAGCCCCAGCATTTT.